This T cell receptor beta chain comes out of a study of CD8 T cells in ankylosing spondylitis. Study-level results: The authors reported significant enrichment of disease-linked clones in matched ankylosing spondylitis synovial fluid. In reactive arthritis synovial fluid and blood, some motif variants had been reported before.

This clonotype was counted a few times. Antigen unknown. Molecular-barcoded quantitative 5'-RACE produced these TCR beta libraries. TCRdb used MiXCR to reprocess the 5' RACE reads, holding one entry per CDR3 protein. The table has about 160,000 distinct CDR3 sequences, around 19% seen once. The origin of this receptor is a male donor with ankylosing spondylitis or in good health (not recorded which). The sample comprised blood, either unsorted or a sorted T cell fraction (not recorded which).

This CDR3 reads CASSFGDSRNQPQHF. In DNA, the CDR3 is TGTGCCAGCAGTTTTGGGGACAGTCGCAATCAGCCCCAGCATTTT. The chain recombines TRBV28 with TRBJ1-5; TRBD1 matches 7 bases. Per germline, CDR1 MDHEN and CDR2 SYDVKM. V lost 3 bases, J lost 2 bases, and 4 bases stayed unmatched. This CDR3 is built from 15 residues.